The 18 T cell receptor beta chains given below trace back to one sample, sequenced in a study of blood T cells in healthy people across ages. Next came a second PCR, run for about 7 to 12 cycles, which used a sample-barcoded 5' primer along with a J-beta primer mix. TCRdb itself ran the 5' RACE reads through MiXCR, one entry per CDR3 protein. The sample records about 800,000 distinct CDR3 sequences, roughly 25% being singletons. This same sample was also part of a study on T cells of mothers and their children.

Sequenced input: blood. These receptors were obtained from a boy younger than 18 in good health.

V and J are TRBV12-3 or TRBV12-4 and TRBJ2-5; D might be TRBD2 (5 bases). The CDR3 length is 16 residues. V lost 6 bases and J lost 0, with 17 bases in between. CDR3 nucleotides: TGTGCCAGCAGAAGCGGACGACCTAATTACCAAGAGACCCAGTACTTC. Translation gives CASRSGRPNYQETQYF.

The chain joins TRBV5-8 to TRBJ2-5, with a possible D match to TRBD1 (6 bases). The tail of the sequence fits TRBJ2-7 better, so the J call may be wrong. The V gene's germline CDR1 is SGHTS and CDR2 YDEGEE. This CDR3 contains 15 residues. CDR3 bases: TGTGCCAGCAGCTTGGAATGGCAGGGGAAATACGAGCAGTACTTC. Its translation is CASSLEWQGKYEQYF.

There are a few counts of this clonotype. This chain uses TRBV7-9 with TRBJ2-3, with D uncertain. The CDR3 contains 13 residues. The germline CDR1 and CDR2 sequences are SEHNR and FQNEAQ (reference sequence). V was trimmed by 1 base and J by 2 bases, leaving 4 bases between them. The DNA for the CDR3 is TGTGCCAGCAGCTTAGACTTCACAGATACGCAGTATTTT. Protein: CASSLDFTDTQYF.

This clonotype showed up many times. The chain is built from TRBV29-1 and TRBJ2-2; D perhaps matches TRBD1 (6 bases). The germline gives CDR1 SQVTM, CDR2 ANQGSEA. The CDR3 covers 12 residues. V lost 1 base and J lost 8, with 8 bases in between. DNA of the CDR3: TGCAGCGTTGAAGGGGGGACAGGGGAGCTGTTTTTT. The encoded protein is CSVEGGTGELFF.

The chain uses TRBV10-2 and TRBJ2-5; TRBD2 matches at 14 bases. The DNA end is more similar to TRBJ2-1, so the J call may be wrong. This CDR3 comprises 15 residues. Germline lookup yields CDR1 WSHSY and CDR2 SAAADI. This chain's CDR3 is CASSPTSGRENEQFF. The CDR3 DNA follows: TGCGCCAGCAGCCCGACTAGCGGGAGGGAAAATGAGCAGTTCTTC.

The chain has TRBV7-9 and TRBJ1-4; 7 nucleotides align to TRBD1. The CDR3 loop spans 15 amino acids. Germline assignment: CDR1 SEHNR and CDR2 FQNEAQ (reference sequence). With V trimmed by 1 base and J by 4 bases, 3 bases remained unmatched. DNA of the CDR3: TGTGCCAGCAGCTTAGTTGACAGGGTTAATGAAAAACTGTTTTTT. Translation: CASSLVDRVNEKLFF.

This clonotype was detected only a few times. V gene TRBV7-9 combines with J gene TRBJ1-4; 10 bases map to TRBD1. V was clipped by 4 bases and J by 3 bases; unmatched bases: 11. This CDR3 has 18 amino acids. Per germline, CDR1 SEHNR and CDR2 FQNEAQ (reference sequence). CDR3 DNA: TGTGCCAGCAGCTCCCATGACAGGGGGCTTGATTCTAATGAAAAACTGTTTTTT. Translating gives CASSSHDRGLDSNEKLFF.

The V gene is TRBV5-1, the J gene TRBJ2-3; tentatively, D is TRBD2 (5 bases). The length of the CDR3 is 14 residues. Trimming stripped 2 bases from V and 8 bases from J, with 15 bases between. The V gene's germline CDR1 is SGHRS and CDR2 YFSETQ. The CDR3 sequence is CASSFEGTSGTQYF. The CDR3 nucleotides are TGCGCCAGCAGCTTTGAGGGTACCTCAGGTACGCAGTATTTT.

The J gene is TRBJ1-5, the V gene TRBV15; D possibly corresponds to TRBD1 (5 bases). There are 17 residues in the CDR3. V gave up 4 bases and J gave up 7 bases, with 23 bases separating them. Germline assignment: CDR1 LNHNV and CDR2 YYDKDF (reference sequence). In nucleotides, the CDR3 is TGTGCCACCAGCACAGCGGAAAGGACATCGCGTCGGCAGCCCCAGCATTTT. Translation: CATSTAERTSRRQPQHF.

The chain employs TRBV2 and TRBJ2-5; D is perhaps TRBD1 or TRBD2 (5 bases each). The end of the DNA is better explained by TRBJ2-7, so the J call may be wrong. The CDR3 consists of 15 residues. Germline-derived CDR1 and CDR2 are SNHLY and FYNNEI. Written as DNA, the CDR3 is TGTGCCAGCAGTGGCCCAGCCGTGGGGGTTAGCGAGCAGTACTTC. It translates to CASSGPAVGVSEQYF.

This chain uses TRBV7-3 with TRBJ2-5, with 9 bases matching TRBD2. The end of the DNA fits TRBJ2-7 better, so the J call may be wrong. Germline CDR1 SGHTA, CDR2 FQGTGA. The CDR3 spans 19 residues. CDR3 region: CASSLTGSGSSPPLYEQYF. As DNA, the CDR3 is TGTGCCAGCAGCTTAACGGGTAGCGGGAGTAGCCCCCCTCTCTACGAGCAGTACTTC.

This clonotype has only a few counts. The chain joins TRBV2 to TRBJ2-4; no clear D. The CDR3 contains 11 residues. Deletions cut 4 bases from V and 9 bases from J, with 7 bases between. Germline assignment: CDR1 SNHLY and CDR2 FYNNEI. CDR3 nucleotides: TGTGCCAGCAGTGCAGCAGGCATTCAGTACTTC. As protein: CASSAAGIQYF. The full variable domain, rest sourced from reference TRBV2 and TRBJ2-4, is EPEVTQTPSHQVTQMGQEVILRCVPISNHLYFYWYRQILGQKVEFLVSFYNNEISEKSEIFDDQFSVERPDGSNFTLKIRSTKLEDSAMYFCASSAAGIQYFGAGTRLSVL.

The chain is built from TRBV2 and TRBJ1-1; D gene uncertain. The CDR3 spans 13 residues. Germline V lookup: CDR1 SNHLY, CDR2 FYNNEI. Trimming removed 9 bases from V and 1 base from J, with 12 bases in between. The CDR3 spells CASSIRRNTEAFF. CDR3 coding DNA: TGTGCCAGTAGCATCCGGCGGAACACTGAAGCTTTCTTT.

The chain links TRBV28 to TRBJ2-6; unclear D gene. Germline V gene data show CDR1 as MDHEN and CDR2 as SYDVKM. The V end was cut by 4 bases, the J end by 6 bases, with 7 bases between. The CDR3 has 13 amino acids. CDR3 sequence reads: CASSSPPANVLTF. Here the CDR3 DNA reads TGTGCCAGCAGTTCCCCTCCGGCCAACGTCCTGACTTTC.

The rearrangement links TRBV29-1 to TRBJ2-1, with a possible D match to TRBD1 (7 bases). Trimming shortened V by 3 bases and J by 5 bases, and 14 bases separated the two germline ends. The CDR3 covers 14 residues. Per germline, CDR1 SQVTM and CDR2 ANQGSEA. DNA for the CDR3: TGCAGCGTTGAGTTGGCGGGACAGAACAATGAGCAGTTCTTC. Translating gives CSVELAGQNNEQFF.

The rearrangement uses TRBV29-1 and TRBJ1-2; 10 nucleotides agree with TRBD1. There are 13 residues in the CDR3. Germline-derived CDR1 and CDR2 are SQVTM and ANQGSEA. V trimming: 7 bases; J trimming: 7 bases; junction bases outside the gene matches: 9. CDR3 residues: CSAEDRGGSGYTF. In nucleotides, the CDR3 is TGCAGCGCCGAGGACAGGGGGGGATCTGGCTACACCTTC. The whole variable domain, filled in from reference TRBV29-1 and TRBJ1-2, reads SAVISQKPSRDICQRGTSLTIQCQVDSQVTMMFWYRQQPGQSLTLIATANQGSEATYESGFVIDKFPISRPNLTFSTLTVSNMSPEDSSIYLCSAEDRGGSGYTFGSGTRLTVV.

The rearrangement links TRBV27 to TRBJ2-7; TRBD1 aligns across 7 bases. The J segment lost 3 bases and the V segment lost 5 bases, leaving 13 bases of the junction unmatched. Germline CDR1 and CDR2: MNHEY and SMNVEV (reference sequence). The CDR3 length is 16 residues. The CDR3 DNA is TGTGCCAGCAGTGGACGGACAGGCGGTCACCTCTACGAGCAGTACTTC. Translation: CASSGRTGGHLYEQYF.

This chain links TRBV7-9 with TRBJ1-4; 7 nucleotides match TRBD1. Germline loops: CDR1 SEHNR, CDR2 FQNEAQ (reference sequence). The CDR3 loop spans 17 amino acids. V shed 3 bases and J 4 bases; nucleotides not matched to a gene: 11. The DNA for the CDR3 is TGTGCCAGCAGCTTCCCGACCGTACAGGGGTATAATGAAAAACTGTTTTTT. This encodes CASSFPTVQGYNEKLFF.